These 32 T cell receptor beta chains were sequenced from one sample in a study of T cell repertoires and HLA-DP antigens. Antigens of these TCRs are unknown. Assay used: immunoSEQ multiplex PCR; TCRdb lists only in-frame clones, some missing. This sample has around 110,000 clones, with over 90% found just once. Sequencing was carried out using CD4+ T cells from PBMCs. All receptors come from a woman aged 18 to 35 in good health and CMV-seronegative.

The V call is TRBV4-3, the J call TRBJ1-4; D unclear. V was cut by 0 bases and J by 13 bases, with 18 bases left in between. Germline V gene data show CDR1 as LGHNA and CDR2 as YSLEER. There are 15 residues in the CDR3. CDR3: CASSQDPSPGRRLFF. DNA of the CDR3: TGCGCCAGCAGCCAAGATCCTTCCCCGGGAAGAAGACTGTTTTTT.

This sequence joins TRBV2 and TRBJ2-7, with 10 bases identical to TRBD1. CDR1 is SNHLY and CDR2 is FYNNEI in the germline V gene. The V and J ends lost 4 bases and 4 bases, in that order; junction bases with no gene match: 10. This CDR3 spans 16 amino acids. The CDR3 is CASSVRETGGGYEQYF. Here the CDR3 DNA reads TGTGCCAGCAGTGTACGGGAGACAGGGGGCGGATACGAGCAGTACTTC.

The rearrangement links TRBV28 to TRBJ2-5, with a tentative D call TRBD1 (5 bases). Between the trimmed V and J ends, which lost 5 bases and 2 bases, there was a span of 12 bases. CDR1 MDHEN and CDR2 SYDVKM come from the germline V gene. The CDR3 consists of 14 residues. Written as DNA, the CDR3 is TGTGCCAGCAGTCTAGGGGCCGAGCAAGAGACCCAGTACTTC. This encodes CASSLGAEQETQYF. Using reference TRBV28 and TRBJ2-5 for the parts outside the CDR3, the full variable domain is DVKVTQSSRYLVKRTGEKVFLECVQDMDHENMFWYRQDPGLGLRLIYFSYDVKMKEKGDIPEGYSVSREKKERFSLILESASTNQTSMYLCASSLGAEQETQYFGPGTRLLVL.

The chain is built from TRBV5-1 and TRBJ2-1, with TRBD2 identical over 7 bases. CDR1 and CDR2 (germline): SGHRS, YFSETQ. J lost 0 bases, V lost 4 bases, and 4 bases had no gene match. This CDR3 region has 15 residues. The CDR3 loop is CASSLLARSYNEQFF. CDR3 DNA: TGCGCCAGCAGCCTACTAGCGCGCTCCTACAATGAGCAGTTCTTC.

The chain joins TRBV19 to TRBJ1-1, with TRBD1 as a possible D gene (6 bases). Per the germline V gene, CDR1 is LNHDA and CDR2 is SQIVND (reference sequence). Trimming removed 4 bases at V and 10 bases at J, with 13 bases between. This CDR3 has 12 amino acids. CDR3 sequence reads: CASSSSGGRAFF. For the CDR3, the DNA is TGTGCCAGTAGTAGTTCGGGGGGGCGAGCTTTCTTT.

The chain employs TRBV7-9 and TRBJ1-1, with D possibly TRBD1 on 5 matching bases. This CDR3 spans 13 amino acids. The germline V gene has CDR1 SEHNR and CDR2 FQNEAQ (reference sequence). Trimming shortened V by 8 bases and J by 0 bases, and 10 bases separated the two germline ends. CDR3 residues: CASGRGVNTEAFF. CDR3 coding DNA: TGTGCCAGCGGGCGAGGGGTGAACACTGAAGCTTTCTTT.

The V call is TRBV19, the J call TRBJ2-2, with 9 bases lining up with TRBD1. V was clipped by 6 bases and J by 4 bases; unmatched bases: 3. Per germline, CDR1 LNHDA and CDR2 SQIVND (reference sequence). CDR3 size: 14 residues. CDR3 protein: CASRDRGGTGELFF. CDR3 sequence (DNA): TGTGCCAGTAGAGACAGGGGGGGCACCGGGGAGCTGTTTTTT.

CDR3 amino acids: CARGQFSYEQYF. For the CDR3, the DNA is TGTGCCAGGGGACAATTCTCCTACGAGCAGTACTTC. V gene TRBV2 combines with J gene TRBJ2-7; tentative D call: TRBD1 (6 bases). Trimming cost V 9 bases and J 0 bases, with 9 bases left between them. The CDR3 is 12 residues long. Germline CDR1 and CDR2: SNHLY and FYNNEI.

This clone was recorded only once. The rearrangement uses TRBV30 and TRBJ1-2, with D perhaps TRBD1 (5 bases). Germline assignment: CDR1 GTSNPN and CDR2 SVGIG (reference sequence). V was cut by 5 bases and J by 6 bases, with 16 bases left in between. This CDR3 has 13 residues. Written as DNA, the CDR3 is TGTGCCTGGGGCCGCGTCAGGGAGGATGGCTACACCTTC. It encodes CAWGRVREDGYTF.

A single count supports this clone. This chain connects TRBV14 to TRBJ2-3, with D unclear. CDR1 and CDR2 from the germline V gene are SGHDN and FVKESK. Deletions cut 1 base from V and 0 bases from J, with 8 bases between. The CDR3 is 15 amino acids. The CDR3 DNA is TGTGCCAGCAGCCAAGCCGGCAGAAGCACAGATACGCAGTATTTT. Encoded protein: CASSQAGRSTDTQYF.

The chain couples TRBV6-5 to TRBJ2-4; unclear D gene. The germline V gene encodes CDR1 MNHEY and CDR2 SVGAGI. The CDR3 is 14 amino acids. The V gene lost 1 base and the J gene lost 0 bases, with 4 bases spanning the gap. The CDR3 spells CASSYLVAKNIQYF. The DNA of the CDR3 is TGTGCCAGCAGTTACTTGGTAGCCAAAAACATTCAGTACTTC.

The V call is TRBV7-3, the J call TRBJ1-1; D gene ambiguous. Between the trimmed V and J ends, which lost 3 bases and 3 bases, there was a span of 8 bases. The CDR3 totals 13 residues. Germline V gene sequence: CDR1 SGHTA, CDR2 FQGTGA. The chain's CDR3 is CASSLDGYTEAFF. The CDR3 DNA reads as TGTGCCAGCAGCTTGGACGGATACACTGAAGCTTTCTTT.

The chain employs TRBV28 and TRBJ1-1; 12 positions agree with TRBD1. This CDR3 has 15 residues. V was pared by 5 bases and J by 6 bases, with 7 bases of the junction left unmatched. Looked up from germline, CDR1 is MDHEN and CDR2 is SYDVKM. This CDR3 reads CASSPPGQGASEAFF. CDR3 nucleotides: TGTGCCAGCAGTCCCCCGGGACAGGGGGCCTCTGAAGCTTTCTTT. Complete variable domain (other parts from reference TRBV28 and TRBJ1-1): DVKVTQSSRYLVKRTGEKVFLECVQDMDHENMFWYRQDPGLGLRLIYFSYDVKMKEKGDIPEGYSVSREKKERFSLILESASTNQTSMYLCASSPPGQGASEAFFGQGTRLTVV.

The genes are TRBV7-9 and TRBJ2-1; no reliable D call. Trimming removed 2 bases from V and 10 bases from J, with 15 bases in between. Germline values: CDR1 SEHNR, CDR2 FQNEAQ (reference sequence). This CDR3 has 14 residues. In DNA, the CDR3 is TGTGCCAGCAGCTTAATCCCCACCTTAGGAGAGCAGTTCTTC. This codes for CASSLIPTLGEQFF.

The chain employs TRBV5-1 and TRBJ1-6, with D unresolved. Germline V gives CDR1 SGHRS, CDR2 YFSETQ. Trimming removed 1 base at V and 9 bases at J, with 17 bases between. The CDR3 is 16 amino acids. The CDR3 DNA reads as TGCGCCAGCAGCTTGCTTGGACTAACAAGCCCTTCACCCCTCCACTTT. Amino acids: CASSLLGLTSPSPLHF.

The chain is built from TRBV7-2 and TRBJ2-3, with TRBD1 as a possible D gene (5 bases). CDR3 length equals 15 residues. The V and J ends lost 3 bases and 3 bases respectively, with 13 bases between them. Germline assignment: CDR1 SGHTA and CDR2 FQGNSA. CDR3 DNA sequence: TGTGCCAGCAGCTTCTACGCAAGACAGACAGATACGCAGTATTTT. Its protein product is CASSFYARQTDTQYF.

J is TRBJ2-5 and V is TRBV28, with D perhaps given as TRBD1 or TRBD2 (7 bases each). The DNA matches TRBJ2-7 better at its end, which makes the J call doubtful. This CDR3 contains 15 residues. The V gene's germline CDR1 is MDHEN and CDR2 SYDVKM. The CDR3 DNA follows: TGTGCCAGCAGTGGCGGGGGACAGTTCTTCTACGAGCAGTACTTC. Translating gives CASSGGGQFFYEQYF.

The rearrangement links TRBV28 to TRBJ1-4; D uncertain. The CDR3 loop spans 15 amino acids. CDR1 and CDR2 (germline): MDHEN, SYDVKM. CDR3 protein: CAASAMGYPNEKLFF. For the CDR3, the DNA is TGTGCAGCGTCGGCGATGGGGTATCCTAATGAAAAACTGTTTTTT.

This clone was picked up a small number of times. The J gene is TRBJ2-1, the V gene TRBV7-2; D not certain. Germline CDR1 is SGHTA and CDR2 is FQGNSA. CDR3 length: 15 residues. Trimming left V 5 bases short and J 2 bases short, with 13 bases between. In DNA form, the CDR3 reads TGTGCCAGCAGCCCTCGGACCGATACCTACAATGAGCAGTTCTTC. This encodes CASSPRTDTYNEQFF.

The V and J genes are TRBV7-9 and TRBJ2-6, with D possibly matching TRBD2 (6 bases). Germline V gene lookup returns CDR1 SEHNR and CDR2 FQNEAQ (reference sequence). Between the trimmed V and J ends, which lost 4 bases and 0 bases, there was a span of 10 bases. The CDR3 sequence is 16 residues long. As DNA, the CDR3 is TGTGCCAGCAGCTCAGCGGGTAGCTCTGGGGCCAACGTCCTGACTTTC. As protein: CASSSAGSSGANVLTF.

This sequence joins TRBV6-6 and TRBJ1-6; no firm D call. The germline CDR1 and CDR2 sequences are MNHNY and SVGAGI (reference sequence). The CDR3 sequence is 14 residues long. Trimming left V 5 bases short and J 6 bases short, with 11 bases between. CDR3 nucleotide sequence: TGTGCCAGCAGTCCTCCAGATTTTAATTCACCCCTCCACTTT. Translated, it gives CASSPPDFNSPLHF.

This clone was seen a single time. The chain links TRBV18 to TRBJ1-5, with D possibly matching TRBD1 (6 bases). The ends were cut back, 6 bases at V and 4 bases at J, with 16 bases in the middle. In germline, CDR1 is KGHSH, CDR2 LQKENI. CDR3 length: 15 residues. CDR3 amino acids: CASSGGPPVNQPQHF. The CDR3 bases are TGTGCCAGCTCCGGGGGGCCGCCAGTTAATCAGCCCCAGCATTTT. Variable domain in full (rest from reference TRBV18 and TRBJ1-5): NAGVMQNPRHLVRRRGQEARLRCSPMKGHSHVYWYRQLPEEGLKFMVYLQKENIIDESGMPKERFSAEFPKEGPSILRIQQVVRGDSAAYFCASSGGPPVNQPQHFGDGTRLSIL.

This chain connects TRBV27 to TRBJ2-7; tentative D call: TRBD2 (6 bases). Germline loops: CDR1 MNHEY, CDR2 SMNVEV (reference sequence). The CDR3 runs to 15 residues. V was pared by 6 bases and J by 5 bases, with 20 bases between. The chain's CDR3 is CASSTPGLVHHEQYF. Written as DNA, the CDR3 is TGTGCCAGCAGCACACCGGGACTGGTGCATCACGAGCAGTACTTC.

V is TRBV18 and J is TRBJ2-7, with a possible D match to TRBD2 (6 bases). V shed 3 bases and J shed 3 bases, with 21 bases lying between them. CDR3 size: 17 residues. The germline CDR1 and CDR2 sequences are KGHSH and LQKENI. CDR3 sequence (DNA): TGTGCCAGCTCACCTCCCCTCAGGGACTTCGGGGGCTACGAGCAGTACTTC. Encoded protein: CASSPPLRDFGGYEQYF.

The rearrangement links TRBV18 to TRBJ2-7; TRBD1 matches at 8 bases. The CDR3 has 14 amino acids. J was trimmed by 7 bases and V by 5 bases; bases with no gene match: 10. Germline CDR1 is KGHSH and CDR2 is LQKENI. The CDR3 reads CASSTYRGSSEQYV. The CDR3 DNA sequence: TGTGCCAGCTCAACGTACAGGGGGTCGTCAGAGCAGTACGTC.

The rearrangement links TRBV5-8 to TRBJ1-5, with D tentatively TRBD1 (6 bases). The CDR3 runs 15 residues. Germline loops: CDR1 SGHTS, CDR2 YDEGEE. V lost 4 bases and J lost 4, with 15 bases in between. The CDR3 is CASSLRQAWNQPQHF. CDR3 in DNA: TGTGCCAGCAGCCTAAGACAGGCTTGGAATCAGCCCCAGCATTTT.

V usage is TRBV6-1 and J usage is TRBJ2-7; D gene uncertain. The germline V and J ends were trimmed by 0 bases and 6 bases, with 12 bases remaining between them. The length of the CDR3 is 14 residues. Germline CDR1 and CDR2: MNHNS and SASEGT. As DNA, the CDR3 is TGTGCCAGCAGTGAAGCGCTTTATTCGATCGAGCAGTACGTC. Protein product: CASSEALYSIEQYV.

The chain joins TRBV27 to TRBJ2-6; D might be TRBD1 (5 bases). The germline V gene has CDR1 MNHEY and CDR2 SMNVEV (reference sequence). The CDR3 length is 12 residues. V was cut by 5 bases and J by 8 bases, with 7 bases left in between. The CDR3 protein is CASSDRTNVLTF. CDR3 nucleotide sequence: TGTGCCAGCAGTGACAGAACCAACGTCCTGACTTTC.

The chain couples TRBV10-3 to TRBJ2-7, with TRBD2 identical over 8 bases. The CDR3 runs to 12 residues. Germline CDR1 and CDR2: ENHRY and SYGVKD. After removal of 6 bases from V and 4 bases from J, the junction contained 2 bases not matched to a gene. CDR3 sequence reads: CAISPGGYEQYV. CDR3 sequence (DNA): TGTGCCATCAGCCCGGGGGGGTACGAGCAGTACGTC.

V is TRBV6-1 and J is TRBJ1-5; D possibly corresponds to TRBD1 (6 bases). Trimming left V 7 bases short and J 0 bases short, with 10 bases between. Germline V lookup: CDR1 MNHNS, CDR2 SASEGT. The CDR3 has 14 residues. This chain's CDR3 is CASKGTLSNQPQHF. The CDR3 nucleotides are TGTGCCAGCAAGGGGACACTTAGCAATCAGCCCCAGCATTTT.

CDR3 region: CASITRRGGTEAFF. The CDR3 nucleotides read TGTGCCAGCATTACCCGCCGGGGGGGCACTGAAGCTTTCTTT. The chain links TRBV6-5 to TRBJ1-1; weak D call: TRBD1 (5 bases). Germline CDR1 is MNHEY and CDR2 is SVGAGI. The CDR3 is 14 amino acids. The germline V and J ends were trimmed by 7 bases and 4 bases, with 16 bases remaining between them.

CDR3 DNA: TGTGCCAGCAGCCCGTTTGCGGGGAGTACCTACGAGCAGTACGTC. Amino acid sequence: CASSPFAGSTYEQYV. The chain has TRBV5-4 and TRBJ2-7; perhaps TRBD2 as D (6 bases). This CDR3 has 15 amino acids. The germline V and J ends were trimmed by 4 bases and 2 bases, with 16 bases remaining between them. Germline lookup yields CDR1 SGHNT and CDR2 YYREEE (reference sequence).